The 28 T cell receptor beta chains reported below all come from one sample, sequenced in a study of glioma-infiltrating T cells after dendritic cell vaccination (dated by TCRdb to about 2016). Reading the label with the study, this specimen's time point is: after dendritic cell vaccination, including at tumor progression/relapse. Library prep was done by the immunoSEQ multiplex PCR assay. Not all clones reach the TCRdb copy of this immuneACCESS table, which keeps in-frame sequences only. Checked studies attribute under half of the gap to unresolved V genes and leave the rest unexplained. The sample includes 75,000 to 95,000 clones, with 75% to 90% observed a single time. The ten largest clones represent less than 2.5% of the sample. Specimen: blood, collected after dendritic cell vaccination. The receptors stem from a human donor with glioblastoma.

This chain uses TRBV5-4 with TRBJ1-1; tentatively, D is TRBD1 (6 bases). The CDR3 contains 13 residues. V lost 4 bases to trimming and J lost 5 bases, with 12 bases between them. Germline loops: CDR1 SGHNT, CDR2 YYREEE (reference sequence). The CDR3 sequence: CASSAGGLTEAFF. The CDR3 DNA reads TGTGCCAGCAGCGCGGGGGGGCTTACTGAAGCTTTCTTT.

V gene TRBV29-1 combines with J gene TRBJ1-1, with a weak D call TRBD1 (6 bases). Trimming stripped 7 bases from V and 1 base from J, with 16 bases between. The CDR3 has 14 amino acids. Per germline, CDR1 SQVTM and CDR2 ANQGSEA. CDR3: CSAAPGHSNTEAFF. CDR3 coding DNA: TGCAGCGCTGCGCCGGGACATTCGAACACTGAAGCTTTCTTT.

CDR3 bases: TGTGCCAGCACCATGACAGGGTTGGGCGATGAGCAGTTCTTC. Protein sequence: CASTMTGLGDEQFF. This rearrangement joins TRBV5-6 to TRBJ2-1; 7 bases are shared with TRBD1. After removal of 6 bases from V and 8 bases from J, the junction contained 11 bases not matched to a gene. The CDR3 is 14 residues long. In germline, CDR1 is SGHDT, CDR2 YYEEEE.

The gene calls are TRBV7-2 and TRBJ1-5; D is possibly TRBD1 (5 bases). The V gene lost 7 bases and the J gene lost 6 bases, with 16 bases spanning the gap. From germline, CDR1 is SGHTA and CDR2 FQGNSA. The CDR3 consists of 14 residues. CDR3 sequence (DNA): TGTGCCAGCACCATTAGGGGATTGGGTCAGCCCCAGCATTTT. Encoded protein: CASTIRGLGQPQHF.

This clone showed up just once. CDR3 amino acids: CASSLVGTSGRALPYSQYV. As DNA, the CDR3 is TGTGCCAGCAGCTTAGTTGGGACTAGCGGGAGGGCTTTGCCCTATTCGCAGTACGTC. This chain uses TRBV5-8 with TRBJ2-7; 16 bases are a match to TRBD2. Germline loops: CDR1 SGHTS, CDR2 YDEGEE. The junction had 17 bases not matched to a gene; V was cut back by 2 bases and J by 9 bases. The CDR3 sequence is 19 residues long.

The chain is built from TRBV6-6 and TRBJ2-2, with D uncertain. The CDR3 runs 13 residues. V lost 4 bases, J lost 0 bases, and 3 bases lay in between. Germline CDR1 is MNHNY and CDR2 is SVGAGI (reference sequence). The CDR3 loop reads CASSSPNTGELFF. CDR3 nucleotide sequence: TGTGCCAGCAGTTCTCCGAACACCGGGGAGCTGTTTTTT.

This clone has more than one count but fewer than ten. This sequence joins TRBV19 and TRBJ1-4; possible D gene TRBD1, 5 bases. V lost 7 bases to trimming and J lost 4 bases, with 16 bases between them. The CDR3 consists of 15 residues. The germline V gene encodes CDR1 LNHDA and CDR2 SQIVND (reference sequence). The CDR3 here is CASMEGWGVNEKLFF. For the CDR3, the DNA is TGTGCCAGTATGGAGGGTTGGGGGGTTAATGAAAAACTGTTTTTT.

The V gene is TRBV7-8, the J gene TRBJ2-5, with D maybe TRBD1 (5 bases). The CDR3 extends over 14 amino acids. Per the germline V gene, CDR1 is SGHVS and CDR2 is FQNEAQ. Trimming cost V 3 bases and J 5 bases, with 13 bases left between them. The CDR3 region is CASSLVAGLETQYF. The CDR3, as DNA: TGTGCCAGCAGCTTGGTGGCAGGGCTTGAGACCCAGTACTTC.

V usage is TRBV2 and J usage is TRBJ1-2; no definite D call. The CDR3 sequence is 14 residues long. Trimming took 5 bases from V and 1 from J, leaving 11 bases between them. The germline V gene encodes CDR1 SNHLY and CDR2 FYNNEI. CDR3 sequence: CASSRERHNYGYTF. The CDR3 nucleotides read TGTGCCAGCAGTCGTGAGAGACATAACTATGGCTACACCTTC.

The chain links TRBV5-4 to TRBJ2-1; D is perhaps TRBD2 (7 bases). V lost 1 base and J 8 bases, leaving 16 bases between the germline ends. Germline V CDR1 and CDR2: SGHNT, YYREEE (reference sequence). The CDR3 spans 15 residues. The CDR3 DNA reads TGTGCCAGCAGCTTGTATTCGGGGGCGGGGGATGAGCAGTTCTTC. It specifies CASSLYSGAGDEQFF.

In DNA form, the CDR3 reads TGTGCCTGGAGTGTACAGGGAACAGCTTTCTTT. It encodes CAWSVQGTAFF. The rearrangement joins TRBV30 to TRBJ1-1; a possible D gene is TRBD1 (6 bases). The germline V gene encodes CDR1 GTSNPN and CDR2 SVGIG (reference sequence). The germline V and J ends were trimmed by 0 bases and 10 bases, with 9 bases remaining between them. This CDR3 comprises 11 residues.

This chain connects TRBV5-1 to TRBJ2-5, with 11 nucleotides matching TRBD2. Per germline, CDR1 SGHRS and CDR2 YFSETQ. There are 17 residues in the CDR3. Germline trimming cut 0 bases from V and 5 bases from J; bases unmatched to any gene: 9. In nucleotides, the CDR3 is TGCGCCAGCAGCTTGGTAATTAGCGGGGGGGCCGCGGAGACCCAGTACTTC. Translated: CASSLVISGGAAETQYF.

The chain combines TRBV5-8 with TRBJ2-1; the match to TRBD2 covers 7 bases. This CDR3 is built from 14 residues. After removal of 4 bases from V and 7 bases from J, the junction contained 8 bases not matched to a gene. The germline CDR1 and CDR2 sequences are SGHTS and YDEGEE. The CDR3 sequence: CASSPLGLVNEQFF. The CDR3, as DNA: TGTGCCAGCAGCCCACTAGGACTAGTAAATGAGCAGTTCTTC.

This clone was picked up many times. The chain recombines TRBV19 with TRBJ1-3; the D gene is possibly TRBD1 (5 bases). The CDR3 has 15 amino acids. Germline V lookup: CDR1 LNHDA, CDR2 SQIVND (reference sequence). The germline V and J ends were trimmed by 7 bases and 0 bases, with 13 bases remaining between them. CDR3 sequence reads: CASTGIRVSGNTIYF. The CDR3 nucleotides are TGTGCCAGTACGGGTATCAGGGTCTCTGGAAACACCATATATTTT.

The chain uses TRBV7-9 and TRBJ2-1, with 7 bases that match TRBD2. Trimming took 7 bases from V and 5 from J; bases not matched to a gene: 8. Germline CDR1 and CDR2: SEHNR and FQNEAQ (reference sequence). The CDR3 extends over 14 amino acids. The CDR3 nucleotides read TGTGCCAGCATCCTTCGGGCGGGAGACAATGAGCAGTTCTTC. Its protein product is CASILRAGDNEQFF.

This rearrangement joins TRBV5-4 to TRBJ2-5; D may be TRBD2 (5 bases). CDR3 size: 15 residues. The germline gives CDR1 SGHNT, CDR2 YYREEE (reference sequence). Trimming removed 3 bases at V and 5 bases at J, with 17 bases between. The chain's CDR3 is CASSSPAVGSETQYF. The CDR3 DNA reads TGTGCCAGCAGCTCGCCAGCGGTGGGCAGTGAGACCCAGTACTTC.

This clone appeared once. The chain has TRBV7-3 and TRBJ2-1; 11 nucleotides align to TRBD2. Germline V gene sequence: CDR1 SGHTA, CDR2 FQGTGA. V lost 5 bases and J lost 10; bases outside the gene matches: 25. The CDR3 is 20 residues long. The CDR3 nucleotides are TGTGCCAGCAGCCAAAAACAATCTCAAAGACTAGCGGGACCTACTGGGGAGCAGTTCTTC. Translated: CASSQKQSQRLAGPTGEQFF.

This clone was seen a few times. The chain's CDR3 is CSGKTGDYGYTF. The DNA for the CDR3 is TGCAGCGGGAAGACCGGGGACTATGGCTACACCTTC. This chain links TRBV29-1 with TRBJ1-2, with D uncertain. The V and J ends lost 7 bases and 3 bases respectively, with 12 bases between them. The CDR3 consists of 12 residues. Germline lookup yields CDR1 SQVTM and CDR2 ANQGSEA.

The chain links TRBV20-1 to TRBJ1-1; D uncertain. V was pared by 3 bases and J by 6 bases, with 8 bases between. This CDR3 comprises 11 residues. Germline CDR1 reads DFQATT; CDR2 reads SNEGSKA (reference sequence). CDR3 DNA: TGCAGTGCTAGGAGGTTCCCTGAAGCTTTCTTT. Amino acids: CSARRFPEAFF.

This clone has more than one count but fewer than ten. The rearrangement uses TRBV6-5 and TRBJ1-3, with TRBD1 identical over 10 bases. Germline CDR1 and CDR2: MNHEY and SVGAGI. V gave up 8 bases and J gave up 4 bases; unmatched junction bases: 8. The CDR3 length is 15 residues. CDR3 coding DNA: TGTGCCAGCTACTCCGGGACAGGGGAAGGAAACACCATATATTTT. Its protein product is CASYSGTGEGNTIYF.

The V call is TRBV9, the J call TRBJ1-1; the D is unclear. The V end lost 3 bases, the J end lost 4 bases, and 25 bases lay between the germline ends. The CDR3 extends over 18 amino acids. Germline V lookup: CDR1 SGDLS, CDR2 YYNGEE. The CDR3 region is CASSGRRGDKIRSTEAFF. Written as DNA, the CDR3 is TGTGCCAGCAGCGGTCGGCGCGGGGATAAGATTAGGAGCACTGAAGCTTTCTTT.

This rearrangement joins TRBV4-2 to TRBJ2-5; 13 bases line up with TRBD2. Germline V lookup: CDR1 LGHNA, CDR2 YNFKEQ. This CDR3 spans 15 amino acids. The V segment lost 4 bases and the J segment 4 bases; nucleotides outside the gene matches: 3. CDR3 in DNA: TGTGCCAGCAGCCGAAGACTAGCGGGGGGAGAGACCCAGTACTTC. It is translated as CASSRRLAGGETQYF.

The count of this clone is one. The CDR3 region has the DNA TGTGCCAGCTCACCCCGAACGGGGACAGGGGAGCAGTTCTTC. It yields the protein CASSPRTGTGEQFF. This chain links TRBV18 with TRBJ2-1; 9 nucleotides match TRBD1. The trim removed 3 bases at V and 10 bases at J, leaving 7 bases unmatched. Germline CDR1 reads KGHSH; CDR2 reads LQKENI. The CDR3 has 14 residues.

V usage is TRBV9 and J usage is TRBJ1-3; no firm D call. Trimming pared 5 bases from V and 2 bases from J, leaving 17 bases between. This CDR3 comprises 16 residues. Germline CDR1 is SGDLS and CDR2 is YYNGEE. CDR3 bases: TGTGCCAGCAGAGGCCCCACGGGGAGGACTGGAAACACCATATATTTT. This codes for CASRGPTGRTGNTIYF. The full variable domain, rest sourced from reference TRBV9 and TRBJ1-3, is DSGVTQTPKHLITATGQRVTLRCSPRSGDLSVYWYQQSLDQGLQFLIQYYNGEERAKGNILERFSAQQFPDLHSELNLSSLELGDSALYFCASRGPTGRTGNTIYFGEGSWLTVV.

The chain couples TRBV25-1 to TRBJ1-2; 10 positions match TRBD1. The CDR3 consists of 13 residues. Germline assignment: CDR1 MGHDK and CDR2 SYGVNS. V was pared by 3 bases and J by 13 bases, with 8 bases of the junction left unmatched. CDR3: CASSDRWTGGLTF. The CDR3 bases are TGTGCCAGCAGTGACCGTTGGACAGGGGGTCTCACCTTC.

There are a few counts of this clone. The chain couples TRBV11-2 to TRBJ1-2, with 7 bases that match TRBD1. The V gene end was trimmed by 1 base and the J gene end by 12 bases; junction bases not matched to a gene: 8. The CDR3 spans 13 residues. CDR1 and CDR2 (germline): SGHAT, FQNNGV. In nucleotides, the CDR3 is TGTGCCAGCAGCTTAGCCCGAGGGGACAGCCACACCTTC. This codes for CASSLARGDSHTF.

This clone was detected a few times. The chain's CDR3 is CASSKNWLDSRQFF. The DNA for the CDR3 is TGTGCCAGCAGCAAAAACTGGCTGGACAGCAGACAGTTCTTC. The V gene is TRBV21-1, the J gene TRBJ2-1; the D call TRBD1 from the table was never checked on the DNA. TRBV21-1 is deemed a pseudogene. This CDR3 has 14 residues.

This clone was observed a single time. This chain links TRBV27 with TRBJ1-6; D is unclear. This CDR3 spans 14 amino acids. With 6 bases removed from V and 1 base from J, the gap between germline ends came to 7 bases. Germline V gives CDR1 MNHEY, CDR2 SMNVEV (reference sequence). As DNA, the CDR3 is TGTGCCAGCAGGTCGGGATCCTATAATTCACCCCTCCACTTT. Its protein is CASRSGSYNSPLHF.